The T cell receptor beta chain under discussion was sequenced for a study of radiation and T cells in renal cell carcinoma (dated by TCRdb to 2020 to 2021). Notes on the research overall: TCR beta sequencing covered 50 to 55 samples in total, comprising roughly 25 tumors and some 27 peripheral blood samples. The final blood draw was performed at 4 weeks after radiation, at the same time as nephrectomy. Across all 55 or so samples, 4,016,671 unique CDR3 nucleotide sequences, encoding 2,658,974 unique CDR3 amino acid sequences, were identified. General conclusions and limits of the study: Top tumor clonotypes rose in blood from baseline to 2 weeks post-radiation, then contracted by 4 weeks, suggesting transient expansion of tumor-resident clones. Because pretreatment tumor biopsies were not available, the baseline intratumoral presence of clonotypes could not be determined. Dynamics of the blood repertoire were not tracked past 4 weeks after treatment. Because the trial had a single-armed design, the trial could not examine how radiation dose or scheduling affected the TCR repertoire.

TCR beta libraries were generated from genomic DNA with the immunoSEQ kit, following the manufacturer's recommendations. To prepare libraries, a first multiplex PCR with proprietary primers was run, followed by a second PCR that added unique barcodes, and a bead cleanup was done after each round. Each sample batch included a kit-provided positive control reaction and a negative control reaction. The final libraries underwent checking on an Agilent 4200 TapeStation D1000 ScreenTape, volumetric pooling, and quantification by qPCR. Sequencing was performed on an Illumina NextSeq500 with a MidOutput 150-cycle cartridge, and 156 Read1 and 15 Index1 cycles were run with kit custom primers. The pooled library was loaded at roughly 0.98 pM with a roughly 20% PhiX control spike-in. The paper's data handling went like this. The vendor-processed data were analyzed in R, and a clonotype was defined as all T cells that share the same CDR3 nucleotide sequence. In the clone abundance analyses, frequencies were normalized to the 10,000 most abundant clones in each sample. Before analysis, public T cell clones were removed, and these numbered fewer than six per sample on average. A difference in abundance of at least 32-fold between compartments was used to define tumor-enriched and baseline blood-enriched clonotypes. A beta-binomial differential abundance model was used to identify clonotypes that were expanded or contracted between blood time points. Tumor-blood repertoire similarity was measured with the Baroni-Urbani and Buser coefficient, and group comparisons used two-tailed Wilcoxon tests in R. Drawn from immuneACCESS, this table holds only the in-frame rearrangements with V and J called that TCRdb kept. Clones are partly lost; checked studies trace under half to an unresolved V gene and leave the rest unexplained. V and J calls and clone size follow that table, whereas D and trimming were derived from the DNA. The sample includes 150,000 or so clones, with approximately 90% observed a single time. The ten largest clones take up about 11% of the sample.

Concerning this clone: The antigen it recognizes is unknown. No base-level quality is on record; no much larger clone is a single base apart.

The sample's time point, from its label and the paper: blood 4 weeks post-SBRT, at nephrectomy. The sample's treatment or condition label, decoded: 15 Gy SBRT to primary tumor, nephrectomy 4 weeks later. The samples were obtained from a clinical trial, where primary renal cell carcinomas were treated with 15 Gy stereotactic body radiation therapy and then removed by nephrectomy 4 weeks afterward. To track tumor-enriched clonotypes, serial peripheral blood was sampled from radiation-treated patients at baseline and at 2 weeks and 4 weeks after SBRT. All patients had renal cell carcinoma with clear cell pathology. Genomic DNA for TCR sequencing was prepared using the QIAamp DNA Blood Mini Kit (Qiagen). The analyses included only samples that passed all quality control checks. The germline V end is reduced by 6 bases and the J end by 5 bases; junction bases left unmatched: 8. The CDR3 measures 14 amino acids from cysteine to phenylalanine. The CDR3 DNA has 42 bases and is translated from base 1. The germline V gene specifies SQVTM as CDR1 and ANQGSEA as CDR2.

The specimen was blood, collected from a patient whose treatment included radiotherapy and nephrectomy. This receptor was identified in a woman aged 45-65 years with renal cell carcinoma. The sequence joins TRBV29-1 to TRBJ2-3; 10 middle bases align to TRBD2. The DNA is TGCAGCGTCCGGGTAGCGGGGGGCGTAGATACGCAGTATTTT. It translates to CSVRVAGGVDTQYF.